The rows below give T cell receptor beta chains drawn from one sample of a study of cytomegalovirus exposure and HLA in healthy donors. The table came from immunoSEQ multiplex PCR; TCRdb's copy has only in-frame clones and leaves some out. The sample yields around 99,000 clones, around 77% seen once. Sequenced sample: PBMCs. These receptors all stem from a male donor in good health and CMV-seronegative. Each CDR3 is given with its conserved first and last residue. Each record gives: J gene, D gene, V gene, clone size, CDR3 DNA, CDR3 protein. D genes are given only for firm matches. Clone size appears in some rows only: once, few, many, or a class for an expanded clone.

>TRBJ2-6|-|TRBV5-1|-
TGCGCCAGCAGCTTGGAGTCGGGGGCTGGGGCCAACGTCCTGACTTTC
CASSLESGAGANVLTF
>TRBJ1-2|TRBD1|TRBV7-8|-
TGTGCCAGCAGCACCCGACAGGGGGGAGGCTACACCTTC
CASSTRQGGGYTF
>TRBJ2-5|-|TRBV5-1|once
TGCGCCAGCAGCTTGGCCCAGGCGGGCAAAGCAGAGACCCAGTACTTC
CASSLAQAGKAETQYF
>TRBJ2-7|TRBD1|TRBV7-6|-
TGTGCCAGCAGCTCTTTCGGACAGGGGGATACCTACGAGCAGTACTTC
CASSSFGQGDTYEQYF
>TRBJ2-1|-|TRBV7-8|-
TGTGCCAGCAGCTTAGGTCGGCTACTAGCATTCAATGAGCAGTTCTTC
CASSLGRLLAFNEQFF
>TRBJ1-2|-|TRBV27|-
TGTGCCAGCAGCGACAGCTTGTACGGCTACACCTTC
CASSDSLYGYTF
>TRBJ2-1|TRBD2|TRBV25-1|-
TGTGCCAGCAGTGAAGGAAGCGGGAGAATCGATGAGCAGTTCTTC
CASSEGSGRIDEQFF
>TRBJ2-1|TRBD1|TRBV5-4|-
TGTGCCAGCAGCTCTGGGACAGGGGACTACAATGAGCAGTTCTTC
CASSSGTGDYNEQFF
>TRBJ1-1|TRBD1|TRBV30|few
TGTGCCTGGAGTATTACCGGAACAGGGGGCCTTGTGGCCACTGAAGCTTTCTTT
CAWSITGTGGLVATEAFF
>TRBJ2-1|TRBD2|TRBV10-1|-
TGCGCCAGCAGTGCCGGACTAGCGGGAGGGGAGTTCTTC
CASSAGLAGGEFF
>TRBJ1-4|TRBD1|TRBV19|-
TGTGCCAGTAGTATAGTCGGACAGGGGGTAAATGAAAAACTGTTTTTT
CASSIVGQGVNEKLFF
>TRBJ2-3|TRBD2|TRBV18|-
TGTGCCAGCTCACCATCGGTAGCGGGAGCAGGCACAGATACGCAGTATTTT
CASSPSVAGAGTDTQYF
>TRBJ2-5|TRBD2|TRBV7-9|once
TGTGCCAGCAGCAAAGGGACTAGCGGCAATCAAGAGACCCAGTACTTC
CASSKGTSGNQETQYF
>TRBJ2-3|-|TRBV6-1|-
TGTGCCAGCAGGATACAGGGAAGCACAGATACGCAGTATTTT
CASRIQGSTDTQYF